Listed below are T cell receptor beta chains from one sample, sequenced in a study of human T cells and chemical hapten exposure. TCRdb ran MiXCR on the RACE reads and lists one entry per CDR3 protein. This sample yields 130,000 or so distinct CDR3 sequences, of which around 11% are seen a single time; approximately 2.5% belongs to the top ten. Sequences were derived from whole blood, sampled in connection with sensitization to the hapten diphenylcyclopropenone (DPC). These receptors originate from a woman aged 50 to 60 with alopecia areata. Some clones in this sample may be carry-over from other donors' samples. Each CDR3 is given with its conserved first and last residue. Each record gives: V gene, clone size, D gene, J gene, CDR3 protein, CDR3 DNA. A D gene is named only where the DNA matches it firmly. Clone sizes are given selectively: once, few, many, or a class where the clone is expanded.

>TRBV18|few|.|TRBJ2-2
CASSQEEAGELFF
TGTGCCAGCTCACAGGAGGAAGCCGGGGAGCTGTTTTTT
>TRBV29-1|few|.|TRBJ2-3
CSGEVPHYF
TGCAGCGGTGAAGTACCTCATTATTTT
>TRBV7-9|few|.|TRBJ2-3
CASSRDTSSTDTQYF
TGTGCCAGCAGCCGAGACACTTCTAGCACAGATACGCAGTATTTT
>TRBV6-5|.|.|TRBJ2-4
CASSLDLAKNIQYF
TGTGCCAGCAGTCTTGACCTAGCCAAAAACATTCAGTACTTC
>TRBV14|.|.|TRBJ2-1
CASSQFAYEQFF
TGTGCCAGCAGCCAATTTGCGTATGAGCAGTTCTTC
>TRBV20-1|many|TRBD2|TRBJ2-3
CSARDLRTSADTQYF
TGCAGTGCTAGAGATTTGCGGACTAGTGCAGATACGCAGTATTTT
>TRBV12-3/TRBV12-4|many|TRBD1|TRBJ1-5
CASSLGTGYQPQHF
TGTGCCAGCAGTCTTGGGACAGGGTATCAGCCCCAGCATTTT
>TRBV30|few|.|TRBJ1-1
CAWSPLPPEAFF
TGTGCCTGGAGTCCCCTCCCCCCTGAAGCTTTCTTT
>TRBV9|few|.|TRBJ2-5
CASSVENRGTQETQYF
TGTGCCAGCAGCGTAGAGAACCGGGGCACCCAAGAGACCCAGTACTTC
>TRBV20-1|many|.|TRBJ1-1
CSFPGMNTEAFF
TGCAGTTTTCCCGGAATGAACACTGAAGCTTTCTTT
>TRBV6-2/TRBV6-3|.|.|TRBJ1-1
CASSYSTVTEAFF
TGTGCCAGCAGTTACTCGACGGTTACTGAAGCTTTCTTT
>TRBV7-6|few|TRBD1|TRBJ1-6
CASSQSIQGANSPLHF
TGTGCCAGCAGCCAGAGTATTCAGGGGGCCAATTCACCCCTCCACTTT
>TRBV20-1|.|.|TRBJ2-3
CSAGRGVGRSTDTQYF
TGCAGTGCTGGCAGAGGGGTGGGTAGGAGTACAGATACGCAGTATTTT
>TRBV5-1|.|.|TRBJ1-5
CASSLAPGESNQPQHF
TGCGCCAGCAGCTTGGCCCCAGGGGAGAGCAATCAGCCCCAGCATTTT
>TRBV4-3|.|.|TRBJ2-3
CASSAQGIADTQYF
TGCGCCAGCAGCGCGCAGGGAATCGCAGATACGCAGTATTTT
>TRBV13|many|.|TRBJ2-1
CASSFLGNEGHEQFF
TGTGCCAGCAGCTTTCTAGGAAATGAAGGGCATGAGCAGTTCTTC
>TRBV5-1|.|TRBD1|TRBJ1-2
CASSRDRGVFGYTF
TGCGCCAGCAGCCGGGACAGGGGCGTTTTTGGCTACACCTTC
>TRBV9|many|TRBD2|TRBJ2-1
CASSRAHSGGYNEQFF
TGTGCCAGCAGCCGAGCGCATAGCGGGGGATACAATGAGCAGTTCTTC
>TRBV6-2/TRBV6-3|.|TRBD2|TRBJ2-1
CASSPRFGGGYNEQFF
TGTGCCAGCAGTCCCCGCTTCGGGGGGGGATACAATGAGCAGTTCTTC
>TRBV13|.|.|TRBJ2-1
CASSFVEGRQFF
TGTGCCAGCAGCTTCGTGGAGGGCCGTCAGTTCTTC
>TRBV12-3/TRBV12-4|few|TRBD1|TRBJ1-3
CASGTGAGNTIYF
TGTGCCAGCGGGACAGGGGCTGGAAACACCATATATTTT
>TRBV7-2|many|TRBD1|TRBJ1-2
CASSLDRGALNYGYTF
TGTGCCAGCAGCTTAGACAGGGGGGCACTTAACTATGGCTACACCTTC